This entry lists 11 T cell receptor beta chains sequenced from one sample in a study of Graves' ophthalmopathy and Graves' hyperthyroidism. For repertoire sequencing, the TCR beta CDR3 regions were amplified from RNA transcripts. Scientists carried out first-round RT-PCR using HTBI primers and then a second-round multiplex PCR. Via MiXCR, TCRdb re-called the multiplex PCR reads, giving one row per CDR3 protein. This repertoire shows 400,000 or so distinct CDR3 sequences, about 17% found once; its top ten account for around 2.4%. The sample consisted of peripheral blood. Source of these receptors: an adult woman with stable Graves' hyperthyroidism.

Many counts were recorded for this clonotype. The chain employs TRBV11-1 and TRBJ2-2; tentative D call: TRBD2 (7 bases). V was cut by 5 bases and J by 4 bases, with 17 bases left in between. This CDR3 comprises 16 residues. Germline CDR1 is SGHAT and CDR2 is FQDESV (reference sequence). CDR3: CASSAMARGGTGELFF. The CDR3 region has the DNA TGTGCCAGCAGCGCCATGGCTAGGGGGGGCACCGGGGAGCTGTTTTTT.

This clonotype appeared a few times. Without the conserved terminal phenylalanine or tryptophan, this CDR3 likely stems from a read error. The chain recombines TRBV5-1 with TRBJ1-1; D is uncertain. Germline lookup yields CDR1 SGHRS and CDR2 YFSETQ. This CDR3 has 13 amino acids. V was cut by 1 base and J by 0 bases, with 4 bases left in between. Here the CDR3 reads CASSLLLNTEAFV. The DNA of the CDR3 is TGCGCCAGCAGCTTGCTATTGAACACTGAAGCTTTCGTT.

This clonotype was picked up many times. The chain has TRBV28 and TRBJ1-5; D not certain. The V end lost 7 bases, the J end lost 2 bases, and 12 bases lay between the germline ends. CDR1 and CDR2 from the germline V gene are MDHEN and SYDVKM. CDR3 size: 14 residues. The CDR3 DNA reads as TGTGCCAGCACCCCTATGTGGGGCAATCAGCCCCAGCATTTT. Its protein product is CASTPMWGNQPQHF.

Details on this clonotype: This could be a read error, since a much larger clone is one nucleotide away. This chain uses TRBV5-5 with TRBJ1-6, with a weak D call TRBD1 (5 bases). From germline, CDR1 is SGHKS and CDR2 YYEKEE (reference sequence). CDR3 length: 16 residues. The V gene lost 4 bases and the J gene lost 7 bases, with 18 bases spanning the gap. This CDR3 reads CASSLEQAGLNSPLHF. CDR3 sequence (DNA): TGTGCCAGCAGCCTCGAACAGGCGGGTCTGAATTCACCCCTCCACTTT.

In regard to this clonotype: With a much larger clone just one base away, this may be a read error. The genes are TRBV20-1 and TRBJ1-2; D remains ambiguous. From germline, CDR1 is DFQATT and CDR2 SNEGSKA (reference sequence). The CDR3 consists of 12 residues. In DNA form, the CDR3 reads TGCAGTGCTAGAGACAGGCACTATGGCTTCACCTTC. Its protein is CSARDRHYGFTF.

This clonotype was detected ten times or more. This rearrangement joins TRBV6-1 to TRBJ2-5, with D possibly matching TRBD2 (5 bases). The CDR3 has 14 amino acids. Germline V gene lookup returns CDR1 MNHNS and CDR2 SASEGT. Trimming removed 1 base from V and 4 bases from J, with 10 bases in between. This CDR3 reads CASSEVVGGETQYF. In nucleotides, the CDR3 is TGTGCCAGCAGTGAAGTTGTCGGAGGAGAGACCCAGTACTTC.

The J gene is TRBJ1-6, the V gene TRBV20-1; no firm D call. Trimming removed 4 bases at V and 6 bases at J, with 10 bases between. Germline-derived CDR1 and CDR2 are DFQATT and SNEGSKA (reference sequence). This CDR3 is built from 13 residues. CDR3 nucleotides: TGCAGTGCTACGAATGGGATTAATTCACCCCTCCACTTT. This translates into CSATNGINSPLHF.

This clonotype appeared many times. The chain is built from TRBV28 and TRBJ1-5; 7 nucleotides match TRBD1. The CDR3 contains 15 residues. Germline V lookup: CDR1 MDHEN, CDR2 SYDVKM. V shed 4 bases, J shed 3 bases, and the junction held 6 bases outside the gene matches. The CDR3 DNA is TGTGCCAGCAGTTGGCGGGACAGATTCAATCAGCCCCAGCATTTT. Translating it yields CASSWRDRFNQPQHF. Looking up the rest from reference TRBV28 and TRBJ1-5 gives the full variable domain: DVKVTQSSRYLVKRTGEKVFLECVQDMDHENMFWYRQDPGLGLRLIYFSYDVKMKEKGDIPEGYSVSREKKERFSLILESASTNQTSMYLCASSWRDRFNQPQHFGDGTRLSIL.

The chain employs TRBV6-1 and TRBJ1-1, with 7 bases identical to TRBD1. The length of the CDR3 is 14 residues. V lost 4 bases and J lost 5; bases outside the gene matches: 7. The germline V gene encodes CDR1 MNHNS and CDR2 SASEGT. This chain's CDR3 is CASSVDRDGTEAFF. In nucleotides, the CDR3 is TGTGCCAGCAGTGTTGACAGGGATGGGACTGAAGCTTTCTTT.

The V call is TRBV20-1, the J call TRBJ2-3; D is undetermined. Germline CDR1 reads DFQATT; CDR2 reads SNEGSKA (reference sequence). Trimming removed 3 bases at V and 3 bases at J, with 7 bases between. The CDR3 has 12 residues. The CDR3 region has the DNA TGCAGTGCTAGTCTACGAACAGATACGCAGTATTTT. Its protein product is CSASLRTDTQYF.

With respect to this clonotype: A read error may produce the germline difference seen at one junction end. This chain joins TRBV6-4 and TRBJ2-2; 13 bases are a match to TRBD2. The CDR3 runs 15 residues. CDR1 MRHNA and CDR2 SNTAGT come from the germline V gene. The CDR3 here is CASSSGTSGTGELWF. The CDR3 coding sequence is TGTGCCAGCAGTTCCGGGACTAGCGGGACCGGGGAGCTGTGGTTT.